The 27 T cell receptor beta chains listed next were all sequenced from one sample in a study of cytomegalovirus exposure and HLA in healthy donors. Both 60 Vbeta primers and 13 Jbeta primers went into the PCR. Clones were read by immunoSEQ multiplex PCR, and TCRdb kept only the in-frame ones, dropping some. Of some 99,000 clones detected, roughly 76% appear once; the ten largest clones hold 1.5% to 2.5%. Sequencing was performed on PBMCs. Receptors originate from a man in his forties or fifties in good health and CMV-seronegative.

In nucleotides, the CDR3 is TGTGCCAGCAGTTTTTTGGGACAGGGGAGGGAGACCCAGTACTTC. Its protein is CASSFLGQGRETQYF. This chain joins TRBV28 and TRBJ2-5, with 10 bases that match TRBD1. The J segment lost 5 bases and the V segment lost 3 bases, leaving 6 bases of the junction unmatched. CDR1 MDHEN and CDR2 SYDVKM come from the germline V gene. CDR3 length: 15 residues. Drawing the rest from reference TRBV28 and TRBJ2-5, the complete variable domain is DVKVTQSSRYLVKRTGEKVFLECVQDMDHENMFWYRQDPGLGLRLIYFSYDVKMKEKGDIPEGYSVSREKKERFSLILESASTNQTSMYLCASSFLGQGRETQYFGPGTRLLVL.

This clone was detected once. This rearrangement joins TRBV7-9 to TRBJ2-5; 9 bases are shared with TRBD1. The V gene end was trimmed by 8 bases and the J gene end by 4 bases; junction bases not matched to a gene: 14. The germline V gene encodes CDR1 SEHNR and CDR2 FQNEAQ (reference sequence). The CDR3 is made up of 16 amino acids. The CDR3 here is CASRSGTGWVSETQYF. The CDR3, as DNA: TGTGCCAGCCGTTCCGGGACAGGGTGGGTGTCAGAGACCCAGTACTTC.

This chain links TRBV10-3 with TRBJ2-3; a weak D match, TRBD1 (6 bases). V was cut by 11 bases and J by 0 bases, with 12 bases left in between. CDR3 length: 13 residues. CDR1 and CDR2 (germline): ENHRY, SYGVKD. The CDR3 region has the DNA TGTGCCGTCGACAGGCCGAGCACAGATACGCAGTATTTT. Translated, it gives CAVDRPSTDTQYF.

The chain combines TRBV6-5 with TRBJ2-5; TRBD1 matches 7 bases. This CDR3 has 15 amino acids. Germline-derived CDR1 and CDR2 are MNHEY and SVGAGI. J was trimmed by 3 bases and V by 2 bases; bases with no gene match: 6. CDR3: CASSYGKGAEETQYF. CDR3 DNA sequence: TGTGCCAGCAGTTACGGCAAGGGGGCGGAAGAGACCCAGTACTTC.

In this sample, this clone turned up a few times. The chain carries TRBV7-9 and TRBJ2-7, with D maybe TRBD1 (5 bases). The CDR3 contains 14 residues. CDR1 and CDR2 (germline): SEHNR, FQNEAQ (reference sequence). V gave up 6 bases and J gave up 5 bases, with 17 bases separating them. CDR3 residues: CASSPRTSSDEQYF. The CDR3 bases are TGTGCCAGCAGTCCCCGGACAAGTTCGGACGAGCAGTACTTC.

V gene TRBV6-5 combines with J gene TRBJ1-2; 10 bases are shared with TRBD1. This CDR3 has 13 residues. J lost 13 bases, V lost 7 bases, and 12 bases had no gene match. Germline CDR1 MNHEY, CDR2 SVGAGI. The CDR3 DNA reads TGTGCCAGCACCGCCACGGGACAGGGGATCGGCACCTTC. Translated: CASTATGQGIGTF.

The chain combines TRBV21-1 with TRBJ2-7; TRBD1 is the table's D call and was not checked against the DNA. TRBV21-1 is a recognized pseudogene. CDR3 length equals 17 residues. The CDR3 protein is CASRTIRGAPRTYEQYF. The CDR3 nucleotides are TGTGCCAGCAGAACGATCCGTGGGGCCCCAAGAACCTACGAGCAGTACTTC.

The chain links TRBV5-1 to TRBJ2-1, with TRBD1 matching 8 bases. The CDR3 has 14 amino acids. V trimming: 3 bases; J trimming: 4 bases; junction bases outside the gene matches: 3. The germline V gene has CDR1 SGHRS and CDR2 YFSETQ. Here the CDR3 reads CASSSTGAYNEQFF. Written as DNA, the CDR3 is TGCGCCAGCAGCTCGACAGGGGCATACAATGAGCAGTTCTTC.

Turning to this clone: A junction end diverges from the germline sequence, so it may reflect a read error. The chain has TRBV7-9 and TRBJ2-7; 10 bases are shared with TRBD1. This CDR3 has 16 residues. Germline CDR1 reads SEHNR; CDR2 reads FQNEAQ (reference sequence). The CDR3 bases are TGTTCCAGCAGCTCGATTGGACCGGGACAGGGGCGTGAGCAGTACTTC. It codes for CSSSSIGPGQGREQYF.

Details on this clone: A read error may account for a junction end that differs from germline. J is TRBJ2-5 and V is TRBV7-9; 8 positions match TRBD1. Germline loops: CDR1 SEHNR, CDR2 FQNEAQ (reference sequence). The length of the CDR3 is 15 residues. The CDR3 nucleotides read TGTTCCAGCAGCTTTTTCCAGGGGGCCGGGGAGACCCAGTACTTC. Protein sequence: CSSSFFQGAGETQYF.

The chain recombines TRBV11-2 with TRBJ1-6; D is ambiguous. Trimming took off 2 bases at V and 7 bases at J, with 9 bases between the two ends. The CDR3 runs 14 residues. CDR1 is SGHAT and CDR2 is FQNNGV in the germline V gene. CDR3 nucleotides: TGTGCCAGCAGCTTAAGTACAGCAAATTCACCCCTCCACTTT. It yields the protein CASSLSTANSPLHF.

The chain links TRBV5-1 to TRBJ2-7; 12 nucleotides line up with TRBD1. Germline V gene sequence: CDR1 SGHRS, CDR2 YFSETQ. Losses at the gene ends were 4 bases for V and 6 bases for J; bases not matched to a gene: 8. The CDR3 runs 15 residues. As DNA, the CDR3 is TGCGCCAGCAGCGGGCCGGGACAGGGGGCTCTCGAGCAGTACTTC. This gives the protein CASSGPGQGALEQYF.

The CDR3 DNA sequence: TGTGCCAGCAGCTTGGTACCGGGACAGGGGACAACTAGCACAGATACGCAGTATTTT. Amino acid sequence: CASSLVPGQGTTSTDTQYF. The chain has TRBV7-2 and TRBJ2-3, with 10 bases aligning to TRBD1. CDR1 SGHTA and CDR2 FQGNSA come from the germline V gene. The CDR3 covers 19 residues. Trimming removed 3 bases from V and 0 bases from J; junction bases left unmatched: 12.

This sequence joins TRBV7-2 and TRBJ1-1; D is undetermined. Trimming cost V 1 base and J 1 base, with 7 bases left between them. Germline V lookup: CDR1 SGHTA, CDR2 FQGNSA. This CDR3 is built from 14 residues. The CDR3 is CASSLGPGNTEAFF. The CDR3, as DNA: TGTGCCAGCAGCTTAGGGCCGGGGAACACTGAAGCTTTCTTT.

This chain uses TRBV14 with TRBJ2-2; perhaps TRBD1 as D (5 bases). Germline lookup yields CDR1 SGHDN and CDR2 FVKESK. V was pared by 5 bases and J by 2 bases, with 18 bases between. This CDR3 has 17 residues. The CDR3 DNA reads TGTGCCAGCAGCTACATGGTGGGGCAGCTAAACACCGGGGAGCTGTTTTTT. It is translated as CASSYMVGQLNTGELFF.

Worth noting for this clone: The sample has other DNA sequences that encode this CDR3 too. V gene TRBV5-4 combines with J gene TRBJ1-1; TRBD1 is a possible D gene (5 bases). Germline V gene sequence: CDR1 SGHNT, CDR2 YYREEE (reference sequence). The CDR3 length is 13 residues. Trimming left V 3 bases short and J 5 bases short, with 11 bases between. CDR3 amino acids: CASSSDRGTEAFF. The CDR3 DNA sequence: TGTGCCAGCAGCTCCGACCGGGGGACTGAAGCTTTCTTT.

The CDR3 is CASSYSDRTGTDTQYF. DNA for the CDR3: TGTGCCAGCAGTTACTCGGACAGGACGGGAACAGATACGCAGTATTTT. This chain joins TRBV6-5 and TRBJ2-3; 7 bases map to TRBD1. The germline V gene has CDR1 MNHEY and CDR2 SVGAGI. The V segment lost 0 bases and the J segment 3 bases; nucleotides outside the gene matches: 6. CDR3 length equals 16 residues.

Written as DNA, the CDR3 is TGTGCCAGCAGCTTCCAGACAGGGAGGTTTCGGTTTGGCTATGGCTACACCTTC. Its translation: CASSFQTGRFRFGYGYTF. The gene calls are TRBV5-8 and TRBJ1-2, with 7 bases identical to TRBD1. CDR1 SGHTS and CDR2 YDEGEE come from the germline V gene. J lost 4 bases, V lost 2 bases, and 17 bases had no gene match. CDR3 size: 18 residues.

The V call is TRBV5-8, the J call TRBJ2-3; TRBD2 agrees at 7 bases. Germline assignment: CDR1 SGHTS and CDR2 YDEGEE. V gave up 2 bases and J gave up 7 bases; unmatched junction bases: 4. The CDR3 runs to 13 residues. CDR3 coding DNA: TGTGCCAGCAGCTTAGAGCGGGGAAATACGCAGTATTTT. Translation gives CASSLERGNTQYF.

The J gene is TRBJ1-2, the V gene TRBV7-2, with TRBD1 identical over 8 bases. V gave up 0 bases and J gave up 7 bases; unmatched junction bases: 13. CDR3 length: 17 residues. Germline assignment: CDR1 SGHTA and CDR2 FQGNSA. CDR3: CASSLAFAGGRVSGYTF. CDR3 bases: TGTGCCAGCAGCTTAGCGTTTGCAGGGGGCCGGGTTAGTGGCTACACCTTC. Together with reference TRBV7-2 and TRBJ1-2, the CDR3 gives the full variable domain: GAGVSQSPSNKVTEKGKDVELRCDPISGHTALYWYRQSLGQGLEFLIYFQGNSAPDKSGLPSDRFSAERTGGSVSTLTIQRTQQEDSAVYLCASSLAFAGGRVSGYTFGSGTRLTVV.

The genes are TRBV5-8 and TRBJ2-3; 8 bases match TRBD2. V was pared by 9 bases and J by 2 bases, with 14 bases of the junction left unmatched. The CDR3 contains 16 residues. Per germline, CDR1 SGHTS and CDR2 YDEGEE. This CDR3 reads CANGMAAGDFTDTQYF. CDR3 coding DNA: TGTGCCAATGGTATGGCAGCGGGGGATTTCACAGATACGCAGTATTTT.

This clone came up a few times. This chain links TRBV28 with TRBJ2-7; D is unresolved. Germline CDR1 MDHEN, CDR2 SYDVKM. Trimming took off 3 bases at V and 3 bases at J, with 3 bases between the two ends. The CDR3 consists of 11 residues. The CDR3 spells CASSFYYEQYF. The CDR3 DNA reads as TGTGCCAGCAGTTTCTACTACGAGCAGTACTTC.

The chain links TRBV6-6 to TRBJ1-4; D may be TRBD1 (6 bases). This CDR3 is 15 amino acids long. Germline lookup yields CDR1 MNHNY and CDR2 SVGAGI (reference sequence). The germline V and J ends were trimmed by 5 bases and 1 base, with 11 bases remaining between them. The CDR3 region is CASSLTGQTNEKLFF. CDR3 nucleotide sequence: TGTGCCAGCAGTCTAACGGGACAAACTAATGAAAAACTGTTTTTT.

The chain couples TRBV4-3 to TRBJ1-2; a possible D gene is TRBD1 (6 bases). Per the germline V gene, CDR1 is LGHNA and CDR2 is YSLEER. The ends were cut back, 4 bases at V and 3 bases at J, with 9 bases in the middle. The length of the CDR3 is 13 residues. CDR3: CASSRPGDYGYTF. The CDR3 bases are TGCGCCAGCAGCCGACCAGGGGACTATGGCTACACCTTC.

This chain links TRBV2 with TRBJ1-2; 10 bases are a match to TRBD1. CDR1 is SNHLY, CDR2 FYNNEI, per germline. There are 15 residues in the CDR3. Trimming removed 6 bases from V and 7 bases from J; junction bases left unmatched: 11. CDR3 loop: CASSTSGQGVGGYTF. The CDR3 bases are TGTGCCAGCAGCACCAGCGGACAGGGGGTTGGTGGCTACACCTTC.

The rearrangement uses TRBV7-2 and TRBJ2-1; TRBD2 might be the D (6 bases). The V gene's germline CDR1 is SGHTA and CDR2 FQGNSA. The CDR3 loop spans 15 amino acids. V lost 5 bases to trimming and J lost 5 bases, with 16 bases between them. The CDR3 is CASSSGTARNNEQFF. In DNA, the CDR3 is TGTGCCAGCAGCAGTGGGACTGCCAGAAACAATGAGCAGTTCTTC.

The table lists this clone with a few counts. The chain couples TRBV5-4 to TRBJ2-3; 9 bases map to TRBD2. CDR3 size: 16 residues. V gave up 2 bases and J gave up 2 bases; unmatched junction bases: 6. From germline, CDR1 is SGHNT and CDR2 YYREEE (reference sequence). CDR3 DNA sequence: TGTGCCAGCAGCTTTGGAGGCGGGAGGGTCACAGATACGCAGTATTTT. The encoded protein is CASSFGGGRVTDTQYF.